This T cell receptor beta chain was retrieved from a study of T-cell memory formation after mild COVID-19. Whole-study context: Among the donors, TCR clusters were largely specific to each donor. Broader study findings: Nothing showed for sure that second-wave clones peaking on day 37 were SARS-CoV-2 specific. Contracting clones, day 15 to 85, had balanced CD4/CD8, and later expanders favored CD4+.

Notes on this clonotype: Its specificity is not known.

CDR1 is DFQATT, CDR2 SNEGSKA, per germline (reference sequence). The CDR3 runs to 16 residues. The V end lost 4 bases, the J end lost 0 bases, and 16 bases lay between the germline ends. A 5'RACE reaction primed in the constant segment made cDNA libraries of TCR alpha and TCR beta, and these carried sample barcodes and UMIs. TCRdb called the 5' RACE reads again in MiXCR, with one record for every CDR3 protein. Among 100,000 to 120,000 distinct CDR3 sequences, about 18% were seen once, and the ten largest hold around 5.5%. The sequence was collected from a young man who had mild COVID-19 (a few samples of this study predate the infection). Cell type and time point are not known. Specimen: PBMCs or a T cell subset sorted from them (not recorded which). The chain has TRBV20-1 and TRBJ1-5; TRBD1 is a possible D gene (5 bases). CDR3: CSATDSYPASNQPQHF. The CDR3 bases are TGCAGTGCTACCGACAGCTACCCCGCTAGCAATCAGCCCCAGCATTTT.